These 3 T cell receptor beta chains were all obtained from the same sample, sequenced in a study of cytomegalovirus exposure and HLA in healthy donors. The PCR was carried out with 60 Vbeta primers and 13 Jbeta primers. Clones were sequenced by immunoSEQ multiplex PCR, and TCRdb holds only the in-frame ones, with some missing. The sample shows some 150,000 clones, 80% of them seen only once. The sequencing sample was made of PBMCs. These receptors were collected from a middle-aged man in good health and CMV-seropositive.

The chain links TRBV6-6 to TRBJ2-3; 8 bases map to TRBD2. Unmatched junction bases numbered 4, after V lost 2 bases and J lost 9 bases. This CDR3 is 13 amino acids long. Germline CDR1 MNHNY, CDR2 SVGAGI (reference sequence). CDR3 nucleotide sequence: TGTGCCAGCAGTTACCCTCCGGGAGGGACGCAGTATTTT. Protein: CASSYPPGGTQYF.

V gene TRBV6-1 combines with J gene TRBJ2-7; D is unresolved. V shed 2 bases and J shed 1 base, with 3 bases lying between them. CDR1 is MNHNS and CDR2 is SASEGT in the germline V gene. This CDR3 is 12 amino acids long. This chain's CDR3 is CASSEQSYEQYF. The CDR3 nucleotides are TGTGCCAGCAGTGAACAGTCCTACGAGCAGTACTTC.

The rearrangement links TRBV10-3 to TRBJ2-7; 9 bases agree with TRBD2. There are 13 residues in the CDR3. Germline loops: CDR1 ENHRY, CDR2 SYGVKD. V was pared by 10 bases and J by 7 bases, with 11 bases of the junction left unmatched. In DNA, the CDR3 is TGTGCCACCCGCGGGAGGGAGGGTTATGAGCAGTACTTC. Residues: CATRGREGYEQYF.